The present TCR beta chain was sequenced within a study of T-cell memory formation after mild COVID-19. Across the whole study: Most TCR clusters belonged to a single donor.

Study-wide results and caveats: CD4+ clones that contracted lay mainly in CM and EM; CD8+ ones lay in EMRA.

5'RACE with constant-segment primers built TCRalpha and TCRbeta cDNA libraries with UMIs. TCRdb redid the calling of the 5' RACE reads with MiXCR, one entry per CDR3 protein. The data contain 300,000 or so distinct CDR3 sequences, around 15% of them singletons. With regard to this clonotype: Antigen specificity is unknown.

The V and J ends lost 6 bases and 7 bases respectively, with 9 bases between them. Germline values: CDR1 MNHNS, CDR2 SASEGT. The CDR3 is 11 amino acids. The sample consisted of PBMCs or a T cell subset sorted from them (not recorded which). The V and J genes are TRBV6-1 and TRBJ1-2; D gene uncertain. The TCR sequence derives from a man younger than 35 who had mild COVID-19 (a few samples of this study predate the infection). Cell type and time point are not known. This CDR3 is CASRVASGYTF. The CDR3 nucleotides are TGTGCCAGCAGGGTAGCGAGTGGCTACACCTTC.